The entry below describes one T cell receptor beta chain. The antigen is unknown. Germline CDR1 and CDR2: SGDLS and YYNGEE. This CDR3 region has 17 residues. V lost 2 bases to trimming and J lost 0 bases, with 15 bases between them. Use of 60 Vbeta and 13 Jbeta primers characterized the PCR. TCRdb keeps only in-frame clones here, not all; method: immunoSEQ multiplex PCR. The sample holds roughly 82,000 clones. The record originates from a study of cytomegalovirus exposure and HLA in healthy donors. Findings of the study overall: Most TCRs appeared rarely, but some public TCRs recurred in many donors.

The sample taken for sequencing was PBMCs. The source is a woman aged 60-75 years in good health and CMV-seronegative. The chain links TRBV9 to TRBJ2-1, with D maybe TRBD2 (5 bases). The CDR3 loop reads CASSVFPSRDSYNEQFF. For the CDR3, the DNA is TGTGCCAGCAGCGTTTTCCCTAGCCGTGACTCCTACAATGAGCAGTTCTTC.